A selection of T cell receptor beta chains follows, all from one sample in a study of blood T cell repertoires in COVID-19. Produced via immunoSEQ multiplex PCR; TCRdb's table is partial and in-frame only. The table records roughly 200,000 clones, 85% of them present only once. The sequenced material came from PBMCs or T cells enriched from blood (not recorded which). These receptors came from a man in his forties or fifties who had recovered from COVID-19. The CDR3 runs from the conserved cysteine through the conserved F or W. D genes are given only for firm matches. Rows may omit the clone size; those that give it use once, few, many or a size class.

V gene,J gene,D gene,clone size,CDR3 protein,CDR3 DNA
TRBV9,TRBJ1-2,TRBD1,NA,CASSVEGALTLYGYTF,TGTGCCAGCAGCGTAGAGGGGGCCCTTACACTCTATGGCTACACCTTC
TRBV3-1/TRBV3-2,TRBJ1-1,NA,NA,CASSQVEGNTEAFF,TGTGCCAGCAGCCAAGTCGAGGGAAACACTGAAGCTTTCTTT
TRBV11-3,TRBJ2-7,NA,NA,CASSQSTYEQYF,TGTGCCAGCAGCCAATCCACTTACGAGCAGTACTTC
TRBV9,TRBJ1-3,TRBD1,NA,CASSNSQDRTSGNTIYF,TGTGCCAGCAGCAATTCCCAGGACAGGACATCTGGAAACACCATATATTTT
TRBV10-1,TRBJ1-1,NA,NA,CASSERGLTRGAFF,TGCGCCAGCAGTGAGCGGGGACTTACTAGAGGGGCTTTCTTT
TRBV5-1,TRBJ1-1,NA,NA,CASSPSGSTEAFF,TGCGCCAGCAGCCCCAGTGGGAGCACTGAAGCTTTCTTT
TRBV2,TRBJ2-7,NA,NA,CARDTGGAIQGEQYF,TGTGCCAGGGACACCGGCGGAGCTATCCAGGGCGAGCAGTACTTC
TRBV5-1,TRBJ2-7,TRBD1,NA,CASSPRQGYEQYF,TGCGCCAGCAGCCCAAGACAGGGGTACGAGCAGTACTTC
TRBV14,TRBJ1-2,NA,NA,CASRHSTGKGYTF,TGTGCCAGCAGGCATAGTACAGGGAAAGGCTACACCTTC
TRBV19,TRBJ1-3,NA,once,CASSGSSGNTIYF,TGTGCCAGTAGTGGGAGCTCTGGAAACACCATATATTTT
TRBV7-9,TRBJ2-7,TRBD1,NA,CASSPGTAGYEQYF,TGTGCCAGCAGCCCAGGGACAGCTGGATACGAGCAGTACTTC
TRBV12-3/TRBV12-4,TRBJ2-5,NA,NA,CASSLAVAETQYF,TGTGCCAGCAGTTTAGCGGTCGCGGAGACCCAGTACTTC
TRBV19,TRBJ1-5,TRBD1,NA,CAGSRGADPGQGYSNQPQHF,TGTGCCGGTAGTAGGGGGGCCGACCCGGGACAGGGGTATAGCAATCAGCCTCAGCATTTT
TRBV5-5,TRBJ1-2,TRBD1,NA,CASSLDRDYGYTF,TGTGCCAGCAGCCTGGACAGGGACTATGGCTACACCTTC
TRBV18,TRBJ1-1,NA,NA,CASSPRRAFF,TGTGCCAGCTCACCAAGGCGGGCTTTCTTT
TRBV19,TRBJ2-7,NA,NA,CASSPGPLSYEQYF,TGTGCCAGTAGCCCCGGTCCACTCTCCTACGAGCAGTACTTC
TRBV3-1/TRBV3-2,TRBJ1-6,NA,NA,CASSQGGRSSYNSPLHF,TGTGCCAGCAGCCAAGGCGGGAGGAGCTCCTATAATTCACCCCTCCACTTT
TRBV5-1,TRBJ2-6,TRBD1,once,CASSYAGTGASGANVLTF,TGCGCCAGCAGCTATGCCGGGACAGGGGCCTCTGGGGCCAACGTCCTGACTTTC
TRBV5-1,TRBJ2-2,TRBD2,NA,CASSSGLDPGELFF,TGCGCCAGCAGCTCGGGACTAGATCCCGGGGAGCTGTTTTTT
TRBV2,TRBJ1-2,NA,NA,CASSEALSGYGYTF,TGTGCCAGCAGTGAAGCCCTGAGCGGCTATGGCTACACCTTC
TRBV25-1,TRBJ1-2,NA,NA,CASSEIQGGYTF,TGTGCCAGCAGTGAAATACAGGGAGGCTACACCTTC
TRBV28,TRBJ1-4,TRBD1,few,CACGTGSTAGEKLFF,TGTGCCTGCGGGACAGGGTCCACTGCAGGTGAAAAACTGTTTTTT
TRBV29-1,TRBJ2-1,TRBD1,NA,CSVAPYRGTYNEQFF,TGCAGCGTTGCCCCCTACAGGGGCACTTACAATGAGCAGTTCTTC
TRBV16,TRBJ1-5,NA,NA,CASSLLGGRDYSNQPQHF,TGTGCCAGCAGCCTCCTTGGGGGCAGGGATTATAGCAATCAGCCCCAGCATTTT
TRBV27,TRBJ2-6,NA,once,CASSLRSSSNSGANVLTF,TGTGCCAGCAGTTTACGTAGCAGTTCAAACTCTGGGGCCAACGTCCTGACTTTC
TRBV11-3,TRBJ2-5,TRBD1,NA,CASGSGGVGAQYF,TGTGCAAGCGGCTCAGGGGGCGTAGGGGCCCAGTACTTC
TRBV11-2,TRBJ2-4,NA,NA,CASSNNLMLAKNIQYF,TGTGCCAGCAGCAACAACCTGATGTTAGCCAAAAACATTCAGTACTTC
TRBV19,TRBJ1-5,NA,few,CASGKRGDSNQPQHF,TGTGCCAGTGGAAAGAGAGGAGATAGCAATCAGCCCCAGCATTTT
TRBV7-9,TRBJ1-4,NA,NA,CASTPHVAGASEKLFF,TGTGCCAGCACCCCCCATGTGGCAGGGGCAAGTGAAAAACTGTTTTTT
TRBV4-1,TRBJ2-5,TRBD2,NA,CASSQLSGGRQETQYF,TGCGCCAGCAGCCAACTTAGCGGGGGGAGGCAAGAGACCCAGTACTTC
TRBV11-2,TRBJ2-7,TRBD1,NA,CASSTWDRGYEQYF,TGTGCCAGCAGCACCTGGGACAGGGGCTACGAGCAGTACTTC
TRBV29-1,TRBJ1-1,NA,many,CSVADIEAFF,TGCAGCGTCGCGGATATTGAAGCTTTCTTT
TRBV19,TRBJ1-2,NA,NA,CASSLRGGEGNGYTF,TGTGCCAGTAGTCTCAGAGGGGGGGAAGGGAATGGCTACACCTTC
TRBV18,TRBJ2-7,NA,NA,CASSPPSGDRILEQYF,TGTGCCAGCTCGCCGCCCTCGGGGGACAGAATCCTCGAGCAGTACTTC
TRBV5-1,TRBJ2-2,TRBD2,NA,CASSLPVTGTSGLGGELFF,TGCGCCAGCAGCTTGCCCGTTACCGGGACTAGCGGACTCGGGGGGGAGCTGTTTTTT
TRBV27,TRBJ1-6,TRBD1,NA,CASSSHGTADNSPLHF,TGTGCCAGCAGTTCCCATGGGACAGCGGATAATTCACCCCTCCACTTT
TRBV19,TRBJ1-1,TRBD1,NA,CASSPGQADNTEAFF,TGTGCCAGTAGCCCCGGACAGGCTGATAACACTGAAGCTTTCTTT
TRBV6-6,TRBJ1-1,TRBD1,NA,CASSLQGPEAFF,TGTGCCAGCAGTCTACAGGGGCCCGAAGCTTTCTTT
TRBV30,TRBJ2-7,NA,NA,CAWSVRSFYEQYF,TGTGCCTGGAGTGTACGGAGTTTCTACGAGCAGTACTTC
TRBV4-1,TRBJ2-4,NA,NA,CASSQGRGTKNIQYF,TGCGCCAGCAGCCAAGGCAGGGGTACCAAAAACATTCAGTACTTC
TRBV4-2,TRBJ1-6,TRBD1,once,CASSQDARTGVSPLHF,TGTGCCAGCAGCCAAGATGCGAGGACAGGGGTATCACCCCTCCACTTT
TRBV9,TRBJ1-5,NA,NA,CASSVGGLSNQPQHF,TGTGCCAGCAGCGTGGGGGGGCTGAGCAATCAGCCCCAGCATTTT
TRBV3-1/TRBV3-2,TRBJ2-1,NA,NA,CATDGLSNEQFF,TGTGCCACAGACGGACTTTCGAATGAGCAGTTCTTC